The source of this T cell receptor (beta chain) is a study of graft-versus-host responses after intestinal transplantation. Study-level background: Transplants were multivisceral, liver-intestinal, or isolated intestinal. Anti-thymocyte globulin was used for induction in all recipients, who then took tacrolimus and steroids for approximately 3 years.

Sequenced by immunoSEQ multiplex PCR; TCRdb stores in-frame clones only, minus some. The table has about 100,000 clones, roughly 87% seen once; the top ten hold around 0.98%. Comments on this clone: No antigen is known for it.

Germline V gene sequence: CDR1 SQVTM, CDR2 ANQGSEA. The CDR3 is made up of 14 amino acids. J gave up 0 bases and V 1 base, and 2 bases lay outside the gene matches. Study-level results: Where graft-donor T cell macrochimerism was present, patients had high graft-versus-host to host-versus-graft clonal ratios in allografts. The study associated peak circulating GvH clone levels with early post-transplant HvG declines.

V usage is TRBV29-1 and J usage is TRBJ1-2, with 7 bases that match TRBD1. The material was unstimulated CD4+ T cells sorted from spleen or lymph node cells, obtained before transplant. The receptor's source is a human donor who was the organ donor for an intestinal transplant. Written as DNA, the CDR3 is TGCAGCGTTGAAGCAGGGGGAGCTAACTATGGCTACACCTTC. It codes for CSVEAGGANYGYTF.